These 30 T cell receptor beta chains were all obtained from the same sample, sequenced in a study of cytomegalovirus exposure and HLA in healthy donors. The PCR used 60 Vbeta and 13 Jbeta primers. Assay: immunoSEQ multiplex PCR; the TCRdb copy retains only in-frame clones and omits some. The sample contains about 130,000 clones, roughly 75% of which appear only once. Material for sequencing was PBMCs. The receptors were gathered from a man aged 30 to 45 in good health.

This sequence joins TRBV4-1 and TRBJ2-7; 10 bases agree with TRBD2. J gave up 3 bases and V 0 bases, and 8 bases lay outside the gene matches. Germline-derived CDR1 and CDR2 are MGHRA and YSYEKL. The CDR3 is made up of 17 amino acids. CDR3: CASSQDTLAGRFYEQYF. The CDR3 nucleotides read TGCGCCAGCAGCCAAGACACACTAGCGGGACGGTTCTACGAGCAGTACTTC.

The V call is TRBV5-6, the J call TRBJ2-1; a possible D gene is TRBD1 (5 bases). The CDR3 runs to 18 residues. Trimming stripped 4 bases from V and 3 bases from J, with 23 bases between. CDR1 and CDR2 (germline): SGHDT, YYEEEE. CDR3 nucleotides: TGTGCCAGCAGCCGGACAACGACCCGACTCGCCGGCTACAATGAGCAGTTCTTC. Its protein product is CASSRTTTRLAGYNEQFF.

This clone occurred once. The chain recombines TRBV6-1 with TRBJ2-5; D is unresolved. The CDR3 runs 15 residues. Deletions cut 5 bases from V and 5 bases from J, with 18 bases between. Germline CDR1 and CDR2: MNHNS and SASEGT. The CDR3 region has the DNA TGTGCCAGCAGTCGCCCCGGTACCGCAACGGAGACCCAGTACTTC. This translates into CASSRPGTATETQYF.

The DNA of the CDR3 is TGTGCCAGCAAGCTAGCGGGAGGGCCAGGGGAGCTGTTTTTT. Its translation: CASKLAGGPGELFF. The rearrangement joins TRBV2 to TRBJ2-2, with TRBD2 matching over 12 bases. Trimming at V came to 7 bases and at J to 8 bases, leaving 5 bases not matched to a gene. Germline V gene lookup returns CDR1 SNHLY and CDR2 FYNNEI. The CDR3 is made up of 14 amino acids.

This clone was seen a few times. The chain joins TRBV5-6 to TRBJ1-2; 9 nucleotides line up with TRBD1. CDR1 is SGHDT, CDR2 YYEEEE, per germline. The CDR3 has 13 residues. Trimming removed 4 bases from V and 8 bases from J; junction bases left unmatched: 6. In DNA, the CDR3 is TGTGCCAGCAGCGCCCGACAGGGGGGCGGCTACACCTTC. Translation: CASSARQGGGYTF.

The rearrangement joins TRBV29-1 to TRBJ1-2, with 8 bases that match TRBD1. The CDR3 is 11 amino acids. Germline V gene data show CDR1 as SQVTM and CDR2 as ANQGSEA. The J segment lost 7 bases and the V segment lost 7 bases, leaving 5 bases of the junction unmatched. CDR3 coding DNA: TGCAGCGCAGCAGGGGGCTTTGGCTACACCTTC. It translates to CSAAGGFGYTF. Complete variable domain (other parts from reference TRBV29-1 and TRBJ1-2): SAVISQKPSRDICQRGTSLTIQCQVDSQVTMMFWYRQQPGQSLTLIATANQGSEATYESGFVIDKFPISRPNLTFSTLTVSNMSPEDSSIYLCSAAGGFGYTFGSGTRLTVV.

To note about this clone: A junction boundary mismatches the germline segment, possibly from a read error. The V gene is TRBV2, the J gene TRBJ1-6, with unresolved D. CDR1 SNHLY and CDR2 FYNNEI come from the germline V gene. The CDR3 extends over 13 amino acids. Written as DNA, the CDR3 is TGTGCCGCCGCACGCTCCTATAATTCCCCCCTCCACTTT. Protein sequence: CAAARSYNSPLHF.

This chain joins TRBV2 and TRBJ1-5; 7 bases are a match to TRBD1. This CDR3 has 14 amino acids. Germline CDR1 reads SNHLY; CDR2 reads FYNNEI. Unmatched junction bases numbered 8, after V lost 6 bases and J lost 6 bases. DNA of the CDR3: TGTGCCAGCAGGGCATTAGGGGGCAGTCAGCCCCAGCATTTT. Protein product: CASRALGGSQPQHF.

This clone was detected only a few times. The chain has TRBV29-1 and TRBJ2-5; 7 nucleotides agree with TRBD2. Gene TRBJ2-7 matches the end of the DNA better, so the J call may be wrong. The CDR3 sequence is 12 residues long. Germline V lookup: CDR1 SQVTM, CDR2 ANQGSEA. The CDR3 DNA follows: TGCAGCGCTACTAGCGACTCCTACGAGCAGTACTTC. It yields the protein CSATSDSYEQYF.

The rearrangement links TRBV9 to TRBJ2-7; 8 bases are shared with TRBD2. Trimming took 4 bases from V and 2 from J; bases not matched to a gene: 8. The germline V gene has CDR1 SGDLS and CDR2 YYNGEE. This CDR3 has 15 amino acids. The DNA of the CDR3 is TGTGCCAGCAGCTCGGCCGGGGGGGGCCCCTACGAGCAGTACTTC. Translation: CASSSAGGGPYEQYF.

The chain is built from TRBV27 and TRBJ1-4; no clear D. The CDR3 extends over 14 amino acids. Germline V CDR1 and CDR2: MNHEY, SMNVEV (reference sequence). Trimming removed 5 bases at V and 6 bases at J, with 13 bases between. In nucleotides, the CDR3 is TGTGCCAGCAGTCGCATAGTACGGGATGAAAAACTGTTTTTT. Its protein product is CASSRIVRDEKLFF.

The J gene is TRBJ1-1, the V gene TRBV11-2; D not resolved. V shed 5 bases and J shed 0 bases, with 10 bases lying between them. Germline V gene sequence: CDR1 SGHAT, CDR2 FQNNGV. The CDR3 is made up of 14 amino acids. CDR3: CASSRRHLNTEAFF. The CDR3, as DNA: TGTGCCAGCAGCCGACGACACTTGAACACTGAAGCTTTCTTT.

The chain links TRBV7-9 to TRBJ1-2; no clear D. The CDR3 spans 14 residues. V was shortened by 4 bases and J by 2 bases, with 11 bases between the two germline ends. Germline-derived CDR1 and CDR2 are SEHNR and FQNEAQ (reference sequence). The CDR3 loop is CASSYITANYGYTF. The CDR3 DNA sequence: TGTGCCAGCAGCTACATAACAGCCAACTATGGCTACACCTTC.

The V gene is TRBV5-1, the J gene TRBJ1-3; D is unclear. This CDR3 contains 14 residues. The germline V gene encodes CDR1 SGHRS and CDR2 YFSETQ. V was trimmed by 4 bases and J by 4 bases, leaving 12 bases between them. The CDR3 nucleotides read TGCGCCAGCAGCACAGACGCGAACGGAAACACCATATATTTT. The encoded protein is CASSTDANGNTIYF.

The chain has TRBV19 and TRBJ2-4, with D possibly being TRBD2 (6 bases). Germline loops: CDR1 LNHDA, CDR2 SQIVND (reference sequence). The CDR3 covers 16 residues. The V and J ends lost 5 bases and 3 bases respectively, with 17 bases between them. The DNA of the CDR3 is TGTGCCAGTAGTCTAATAGCGGAAGTGGGCAAAAACATTCAGTACTTC. The encoded protein is CASSLIAEVGKNIQYF. Full variable domain (rest looked up from reference TRBV19 and TRBJ2-4): DGGITQSPKYLFRKEGQNVTLSCEQNLNHDAMYWYRQDPGQGLRLIYYSQIVNDFQKGDIAEGYSVSREKKESFPLTVTSAQKNPTAFYLCASSLIAEVGKNIQYFGAGTRLSVL.

The chain links TRBV9 to TRBJ1-4; TRBD1 matches at 7 bases. J gave up 3 bases and V 3 bases, and 5 bases lay outside the gene matches. The CDR3 contains 15 residues. The V gene's germline CDR1 is SGDLS and CDR2 YYNGEE. The CDR3 DNA follows: TGTGCCAGCAGCGCCTACGACAGGGCTAATGAAAAACTGTTTTTT. Its translation: CASSAYDRANEKLFF. The full variable domain, completed using reference TRBV9 and TRBJ1-4, is DSGVTQTPKHLITATGQRVTLRCSPRSGDLSVYWYQQSLDQGLQFLIQYYNGEERAKGNILERFSAQQFPDLHSELNLSSLELGDSALYFCASSAYDRANEKLFFGSGTQLSVL.

CDR3 in amino acids: CASRRFGRDNEKLFF. The CDR3 DNA is TGTGCCAGCCGCCGGTTCGGGCGGGACAATGAAAAACTGTTTTTT. The chain links TRBV5-6 to TRBJ1-4, with TRBD1 as a possible D gene (5 bases). The CDR3 covers 15 residues. The germline V gene encodes CDR1 SGHDT and CDR2 YYEEEE. The ends were cut back, 7 bases at V and 5 bases at J, with 18 bases in the middle.

The chain combines TRBV27 with TRBJ2-2; D is perhaps TRBD2 (5 bases). Trimming left V 8 bases short and J 7 bases short, with 20 bases between. This CDR3 contains 15 residues. Germline V CDR1 and CDR2: MNHEY, SMNVEV (reference sequence). CDR3 nucleotides: TGTGCCAGCCTACCCCTCGGGGATCTCGGCGGGGAGCTGTTTTTT. Protein: CASLPLGDLGGELFF.

CDR3 sequence (DNA): TGTGCCAGCAGTTCGGCGGGACCGCCTTATGGCTACACCTTC. Translated, it gives CASSSAGPPYGYTF. This chain uses TRBV28 with TRBJ1-2; tentatively, D is TRBD1 (5 bases). Trimming cost V 4 bases and J 5 bases, with 14 bases left between them. The V gene's germline CDR1 is MDHEN and CDR2 SYDVKM. The CDR3 runs 14 residues.

The gene calls are TRBV28 and TRBJ1-3; no definite D call. CDR3 length equals 15 residues. Trimming cost V 7 bases and J 2 bases, with 15 bases left between them. CDR1 MDHEN and CDR2 SYDVKM come from the germline V gene. Here the CDR3 reads CASIPPGSAGNTIYF. The CDR3 nucleotides read TGTGCCAGCATCCCCCCGGGTTCGGCTGGAAACACCATATATTTT. The entire variable domain, with the rest obtained from reference TRBV28 and TRBJ1-3, is as follows: DVKVTQSSRYLVKRTGEKVFLECVQDMDHENMFWYRQDPGLGLRLIYFSYDVKMKEKGDIPEGYSVSREKKERFSLILESASTNQTSMYLCASIPPGSAGNTIYFGEGSWLTVV.

The chain couples TRBV30 to TRBJ2-2, with a tentative D call TRBD2 (5 bases). Looked up from germline, CDR1 is GTSNPN and CDR2 is SVGIG (reference sequence). The CDR3 runs 14 residues. Deletions cut 3 bases from V and 5 bases from J, with 13 bases between. CDR3: CAWREGSDTGELFF. CDR3 coding DNA: TGTGCCTGGAGGGAAGGGAGCGATACCGGGGAGCTGTTTTTT.

CDR3 loop: CASSIPTLYTEAFF. In DNA, the CDR3 is TGTGCCAGCAGCATCCCGACACTTTACACTGAAGCTTTCTTT. The V and J genes are TRBV7-2 and TRBJ1-1, with D unclear. V was clipped by 5 bases and J by 3 bases, with 13 bases between them. This CDR3 has 14 amino acids. Germline V gene lookup returns CDR1 SGHTA and CDR2 FQGNSA.

The CDR3 is CASSSSLASVEQFF. The CDR3 nucleotides are TGTGCCAGCAGCTCCTCACTAGCGTCGGTTGAGCAGTTCTTC. The chain recombines TRBV7-3 with TRBJ2-1; 7 bases fit TRBD2. The V gene's germline CDR1 is SGHTA and CDR2 FQGTGA. The CDR3 spans 14 residues. The junction had 9 bases not matched to a gene; V was cut back by 4 bases and J by 9 bases. Complete variable domain (other parts from reference TRBV7-3 and TRBJ2-1): GAGVSQTPSNKVTEKGKYVELRCDPISGHTALYWYRQSLGQGPEFLIYFQGTGAADDSGLPNDRFFAVRPEGSVSTLKIQRTERGDSAVYLCASSSSLASVEQFFGPGTRLTVL.

As DNA, the CDR3 is TGCGCCAGCAGCCAAGATCTACGGAACACCATATATTTT. Translated, it gives CASSQDLRNTIYF. The chain is built from TRBV4-3 and TRBJ1-3; D is uncertain. Per the germline V gene, CDR1 is LGHNA and CDR2 is YSLEER. The CDR3 has 13 amino acids. V was shortened by 0 bases and J by 7 bases, with 7 bases between the two germline ends.

Comments on this clone: One junction end disagrees with the germline gene, perhaps due to a read error. The chain links TRBV7-9 to TRBJ2-2; D unresolved. Per the germline V gene, CDR1 is SEHNR and CDR2 is FQNEAQ (reference sequence). The length of the CDR3 is 13 residues. CDR3 sequence: CSSSLLETGELFF. The CDR3 DNA reads TGTTCCAGCAGCTTACTTGAGACCGGGGAGCTGTTTTTT.

The chain recombines TRBV15 with TRBJ2-1; 9 bases map to TRBD2. The J segment lost 1 base and the V segment lost 2 bases, leaving 9 bases of the junction unmatched. CDR3 length equals 18 residues. From germline, CDR1 is LNHNV and CDR2 YYDKDF (reference sequence). The CDR3 DNA reads TGTGCCACCAGCAGACCCCTGGGCGGGAGGGGTTCCTACAATGAGCAGTTCTTC. Translating gives CATSRPLGGRGSYNEQFF.

The chain recombines TRBV19 with TRBJ1-1; 7 bases agree with TRBD1. Germline V gene data show CDR1 as LNHDA and CDR2 as SQIVND (reference sequence). The CDR3 sequence is 19 residues long. The V segment lost 4 bases and the J segment 1 base; nucleotides outside the gene matches: 18. Here the CDR3 reads CASSNSPGQAPGWNTEAFF. Written as DNA, the CDR3 is TGTGCCAGTAGTAACAGCCCTGGACAGGCTCCGGGTTGGAACACTGAAGCTTTCTTT.

The rearrangement joins TRBV5-1 to TRBJ2-7; 9 bases match TRBD1. V lost 5 bases, J lost 0 bases, and 6 bases stayed unmatched. The length of the CDR3 is 15 residues. From germline, CDR1 is SGHRS and CDR2 YFSETQ. As DNA, the CDR3 is TGCGCCAGCAGACCCTTGGACAGGGGCTCCTACGAGCAGTACTTC. Protein product: CASRPLDRGSYEQYF.

V gene TRBV18 combines with J gene TRBJ2-4, with 12 bases matching TRBD2. The trim removed 4 bases at V and 11 bases at J, leaving 15 bases unmatched. This CDR3 contains 17 residues. In germline, CDR1 is KGHSH, CDR2 LQKENI. DNA for the CDR3: TGTGCCAGCTCACTGAATTCGGGACTAGCGGGCGGAAGCGTTCAGTACTTC. Amino acids: CASSLNSGLAGGSVQYF. Complete variable domain (other parts from reference TRBV18 and TRBJ2-4): NAGVMQNPRHLVRRRGQEARLRCSPMKGHSHVYWYRQLPEEGLKFMVYLQKENIIDESGMPKERFSAEFPKEGPSILRIQQVVRGDSAAYFCASSLNSGLAGGSVQYFGAGTRLSVL.

This sequence joins TRBV20-1 and TRBJ2-7, with 9 nucleotides matching TRBD1. Germline V gene data show CDR1 as DFQATT and CDR2 as SNEGSKA (reference sequence). The CDR3 totals 11 residues. In DNA form, the CDR3 reads TGCGGACAGGGGCACTCCTACGAGCAGTACTTC. This gives the protein CGQGHSYEQYF.